This TCR beta chain derives from a study of T cells in Graves' hyperthyroidism and ophthalmopathy. Looking at the study overall: Peripheral blood was collected at initial diagnosis, before any treatment.

The study, taken as a whole, reports: Most clonotypes that expanded in the thyroid above 0.001 also showed up in blood.

This clonotype has a handful of counts. What it recognizes is unknown. Lactation, pregnancy, other autoimmune disease or uncontrolled infection led to exclusion of patients. The CDR3 runs to 15 residues. The V end was cut by 2 bases, the J end by 7 bases, with 12 bases between. Germline CDR1 and CDR2: SGHVS and FQNEAQ. TCR beta CDR3 regions were amplified from RNA. A first-round RT-PCR of the TCR CDR3 used the HTBI primer set. Each CDR3 protein gets one entry after TCRdb re-called the multiplex PCR reads with MiXCR. The table has hundreds of thousands of distinct CDR3 sequences, around a sixth seen once.

This receptor was taken from a woman between 18 and 29 years old with Graves' hyperthyroidism. The rearrangement links TRBV7-8 to TRBJ1-6; D remains unclear. The sequenced sample consisted of blood. In DNA, the CDR3 is TGTGCCAGCAGCTTATGGCCTTCCGGGAATTCACCCCTCCACTTT. Encoded protein: CASSLWPSGNSPLHF.